The 32 T cell receptor beta chains presented below share a single source sample, sequenced in a study of cytomegalovirus exposure and HLA in healthy donors (dated by TCRdb to about 2017). Library prep was done by the immunoSEQ multiplex PCR assay. Imported from immuneACCESS, the table was reduced by TCRdb to in-frame sequences with V and J called. These copies leave out some clones; in studies compared against another copy, an unresolved V gene accounts for under half, and the cause of the remainder is not known. Present in this sample are 200,000 to 250,000 clones, approximately 83% of which were seen just once. The ten largest clonotypes hold around an eighth of the sample. Sequencing was done on a sample of PBMCs. The receptors were sampled from a woman aged 25-40 years in good health and CMV-seropositive.

The chain combines TRBV6-5 with TRBJ1-4; D is possibly TRBD1 (5 bases). Trimming stripped 6 bases from V and 4 bases from J, with 12 bases between. Looked up from germline, CDR1 is MNHEY and CDR2 is SVGAGI. The CDR3 is 14 amino acids. CDR3 nucleotides: TGTGCCAGCAGCTGGGACGGCAGTAATGAAAAACTGTTTTTT. It specifies CASSWDGSNEKLFF.

The genes are TRBV27 and TRBJ2-3; a weak D match, TRBD2 (5 bases). This CDR3 has 13 residues. CDR1 and CDR2 from the germline V gene are MNHEY and SMNVEV (reference sequence). Deletions cut 4 bases from V and 4 bases from J, with 9 bases between. CDR3 DNA: TGTGCCAGCAGTTATCCGGGATCAGATACGCAGTATTTT. It yields the protein CASSYPGSDTQYF.

This chain links TRBV19 with TRBJ2-4; D is uncertain. CDR1 and CDR2 (germline): LNHDA, SQIVND (reference sequence). The CDR3 is made up of 14 amino acids. V was trimmed by 3 bases and J by 0 bases, leaving 6 bases between them. The CDR3 protein is CASSIRLAKNIQYF. DNA for the CDR3: TGTGCCAGTAGTATCAGGCTAGCCAAAAACATTCAGTACTTC.

The chain's CDR3 is CASSEGRVEIHGYTF. The CDR3 coding sequence is TGTGCCAGCAGTGAAGGCAGGGTGGAGATCCATGGCTACACCTTC. The chain carries TRBV2 and TRBJ1-2, with TRBD1 as a possible D gene (5 bases). V was pared by 1 base and J by 6 bases, with 15 bases between. This CDR3 has 15 amino acids. Germline V gene lookup returns CDR1 SNHLY and CDR2 FYNNEI.

The V call is TRBV13, the J call TRBJ2-7, with TRBD1 matching over 8 bases. Losses at the gene ends were 2 bases for V and 2 bases for J; bases not matched to a gene: 2. CDR3 size: 14 residues. Germline values: CDR1 PRHDT, CDR2 FYEKMQ (reference sequence). The CDR3 DNA follows: TGTGCCAGCAGCTTATTGGACAGGGCCTACGAGCAGTACTTC. Translating it yields CASSLLDRAYEQYF.

This clone was seen a single time. This rearrangement joins TRBV30 to TRBJ2-5; D unclear. This CDR3 is built from 12 residues. V was shortened by 3 bases and J by 3 bases, with 8 bases between the two germline ends. Germline V gene lookup returns CDR1 GTSNPN and CDR2 SVGIG (reference sequence). The CDR3 DNA reads as TGTGCCTGGAGGGCAGTTAAAGAGACCCAGTACTTC. It yields the protein CAWRAVKETQYF.

The chain joins TRBV11-2 to TRBJ1-2; TRBD1 matches at 7 bases. Germline CDR1 SGHAT, CDR2 FQNNGV. The CDR3 spans 14 residues. V lost 5 bases and J lost 2; bases outside the gene matches: 5. CDR3 coding DNA: TGTGCCAGCAGCCTACAGACAGGGAACTATGGCTACACCTTC. Amino acid sequence: CASSLQTGNYGYTF.

The chain couples TRBV13 to TRBJ2-3; 10 nucleotides agree with TRBD2. The germline V gene has CDR1 PRHDT and CDR2 FYEKMQ (reference sequence). After removal of 5 bases from V and 3 bases from J, the junction contained 11 bases not matched to a gene. The CDR3 is 17 residues long. CDR3 coding DNA: TGTGCCAGCAGCGAGACACCGGGACTAGCGTATACAGATACGCAGTATTTT. Its translation is CASSETPGLAYTDTQYF. The full variable domain, its missing parts supplied by reference TRBV13 and TRBJ2-3, is AAGVIQSPRHLIKEKRETATLKCYPIPRHDTVYWYQQGPGQDPQFLISFYEKMQSDKGSIPDRFSAQQFSDYHSELNMSSLELGDSALYFCASSETPGLAYTDTQYFGPGTRLTVL.

CDR3 sequence: CASSPPNNYGYTF. CDR3 in DNA: TGTGCCAGCTCACCACCGAATAACTATGGCTACACCTTC. J is TRBJ1-2 and V is TRBV18; no reliable D call. V was trimmed by 0 bases and J by 1 base, leaving 3 bases between them. Germline assignment: CDR1 KGHSH and CDR2 LQKENI. The CDR3 length is 13 residues.

In this sample, this clone turned up a few times. The J gene is TRBJ1-2, the V gene TRBV30; D is ambiguous. The ends were cut back, 0 bases at V and 8 bases at J, with 7 bases in the middle. Germline values: CDR1 GTSNPN, CDR2 SVGIG (reference sequence). The CDR3 sequence is 11 residues long. In DNA form, the CDR3 reads TGTGCCTGGAGTGTAGGCTGGGGCTACACCTTC. Residues: CAWSVGWGYTF.

The chain carries TRBV27 and TRBJ2-3, with D unresolved. This CDR3 contains 14 residues. The germline gives CDR1 MNHEY, CDR2 SMNVEV (reference sequence). With 7 bases removed from V and 2 bases from J, the gap between germline ends came to 13 bases. The CDR3 DNA is TGTGCCAGCACCCAAACCAGCGTCACAGATACGCAGTATTTT. Translating it yields CASTQTSVTDTQYF.

The genes are TRBV13 and TRBJ1-1; 7 nucleotides line up with TRBD1. J lost 1 base, V lost 5 bases, and 4 bases had no gene match. Germline V gene lookup returns CDR1 PRHDT and CDR2 FYEKMQ (reference sequence). This CDR3 region has 14 residues. CDR3 DNA: TGTGCCAGCAGCGAGGGGACAGCGAACACTGAAGCTTTCTTT. Translation: CASSEGTANTEAFF.

A single count supports this clone. The rearrangement joins TRBV27 to TRBJ2-3; D perhaps matches TRBD1 (7 bases). Germline V gives CDR1 MNHEY, CDR2 SMNVEV (reference sequence). The length of the CDR3 is 14 residues. With 5 bases removed from V and 4 bases from J, the gap between germline ends came to 13 bases. The CDR3 protein is CASSGGTVPDTQYF. Written as DNA, the CDR3 is TGTGCCAGCAGTGGAGGGACAGTCCCAGATACGCAGTATTTT.

The rearrangement links TRBV30 to TRBJ1-1; no reliable D call. From germline, CDR1 is GTSNPN and CDR2 SVGIG (reference sequence). V lost 0 bases to trimming and J lost 1 base, with 6 bases between them. This CDR3 region has 13 residues. CDR3 residues: CAWSVGRNTEAFF. The CDR3 DNA sequence: TGTGCCTGGAGTGTGGGCAGGAACACTGAAGCTTTCTTT.

V gene TRBV5-3 combines with J gene TRBJ2-2; perhaps TRBD2 as D (5 bases). TRBV5-3 is identified as an open reading frame with a role that is uncertain. Trimming stripped 5 bases from V and 4 bases from J, with 12 bases between. The CDR3 covers 14 residues. The CDR3 protein is CARRRSGFTGELFF. Written as DNA, the CDR3 is TGTGCCAGAAGGAGAAGCGGCTTCACCGGGGAGCTGTTTTTT.

The CDR3 DNA reads TGTGCCAGCAGTGACAGGGGGTTGCAGCAGTACTTC. It yields the protein CASSDRGLQQYF. This sequence joins TRBV7-2 and TRBJ2-7, with 9 bases matching TRBD1. CDR1 and CDR2 from the germline V gene are SGHTA and FQGNSA. The CDR3 has 12 residues. V was pared by 6 bases and J by 8 bases, with 5 bases of the junction left unmatched.

This clone was counted between two and nine times. The V gene is TRBV18, the J gene TRBJ2-7, with 8 bases identical to TRBD1. The CDR3 sequence is 15 residues long. Germline lookup yields CDR1 KGHSH and CDR2 LQKENI. V shed 4 bases and J 5 bases; nucleotides not matched to a gene: 10. CDR3 residues: CASSLTATGVDEQYF. The DNA for the CDR3 is TGTGCCAGCTCACTTACGGCGACAGGGGTGGACGAGCAGTACTTC.

This clone was counted only a few times. This chain joins TRBV4-1 and TRBJ2-7; 14 bases agree with TRBD2. The CDR3 has 17 residues. Germline V gene sequence: CDR1 MGHRA, CDR2 YSYEKL. The junction had 5 bases not matched to a gene; V was cut back by 1 base and J by 3 bases. CDR3 protein: CASSQGGTSGRDYEQYF. The CDR3 DNA sequence: TGCGCCAGCAGCCAAGGAGGGACTAGCGGGAGAGACTACGAGCAGTACTTC.

This clone has only a few counts. The chain has TRBV19 and TRBJ1-5; D is undetermined. This CDR3 has 14 residues. CDR1 is LNHDA, CDR2 SQIVND, per germline (reference sequence). Trimming shortened V by 8 bases and J by 3 bases, and 14 bases separated the two germline ends. The CDR3 DNA reads as TGTGCCAGTTCGACCCGGGATGACAATCAGCCCCAGCATTTT. Its protein is CASSTRDDNQPQHF.

The rearrangement joins TRBV30 to TRBJ1-2; TRBD1 matches at 8 bases. V lost 4 bases and J lost 8; bases outside the gene matches: 6. This CDR3 contains 12 residues. Germline lookup yields CDR1 GTSNPN and CDR2 SVGIG (reference sequence). CDR3 in DNA: TGTGCCTGGAACGACAGGGGAAACGGCTACACCTTC. This encodes CAWNDRGNGYTF.

The chain recombines TRBV6-5 with TRBJ2-1; TRBD2 matches at 8 bases. Trimming at V came to 0 bases and at J to 4 bases, leaving 5 bases not matched to a gene. The CDR3 covers 16 residues. Germline-derived CDR1 and CDR2 are MNHEY and SVGAGI. CDR3 DNA: TGTGCCAGCAGTTACTCGGCGGGAGGCTCATACAATGAGCAGTTCTTC. It translates to CASSYSAGGSYNEQFF.

This sequence joins TRBV7-9 and TRBJ2-4; 8 bases fit TRBD1. The CDR3 consists of 13 residues. CDR1 is SEHNR, CDR2 FQNEAQ, per germline (reference sequence). Germline trimming cut 4 bases from V and 8 bases from J; bases unmatched to any gene: 4. CDR3 loop: CASSSGGLDIQYF. The CDR3 bases are TGTGCCAGCAGCTCAGGGGGCCTGGACATTCAGTACTTC.

The chain links TRBV27 to TRBJ2-1; 7 nucleotides line up with TRBD2. In germline, CDR1 is MNHEY, CDR2 SMNVEV (reference sequence). The CDR3 runs 17 residues. The V gene end was trimmed by 2 bases and the J gene end by 4 bases; junction bases not matched to a gene: 11. CDR3 loop: CASSLGYGTIGYNEQFF. In DNA form, the CDR3 reads TGTGCCAGCAGTTTAGGATACGGGACTATCGGTTACAATGAGCAGTTCTTC.

V and J are TRBV5-4 and TRBJ2-7; D tentatively fits TRBD1 or TRBD2 (5 bases each). CDR1 SGHNT and CDR2 YYREEE come from the germline V gene (reference sequence). CDR3 length equals 15 residues. The germline V and J ends were trimmed by 4 bases and 4 bases, with 18 bases remaining between them. The CDR3 DNA sequence: TGTGCCAGCAGCACCCCCGGGACCAACCTTTACGAGCAGTACTTC. This sequence encodes CASSTPGTNLYEQYF. Complete variable domain (other parts from reference TRBV5-4 and TRBJ2-7): ETGVTQSPTHLIKTRGQQVTLRCSSQSGHNTVSWYQQALGQGPQFIFQYYREEENGRGNFPPRFSGLQFPNYSSELNVNALELDDSALYLCASSTPGTNLYEQYFGPGTRLTVT.

The V gene is TRBV6-1, the J gene TRBJ2-3, with TRBD1 matching 7 bases. Germline CDR1 and CDR2: MNHNS and SASEGT. The CDR3 runs to 15 residues. The V and J ends lost 4 bases and 0 bases, in that order; junction bases with no gene match: 4. The CDR3 coding sequence is TGTGCCAGCAGTGGGGGACAGTTTAGCACAGATACGCAGTATTTT. Encoded protein: CASSGGQFSTDTQYF.

This rearrangement joins TRBV7-3 to TRBJ2-3; possibly TRBD1 or TRBD2 for D (5 bases each). The CDR3 totals 18 residues. V was clipped by 0 bases and J by 7 bases, with 23 bases between them. The germline V gene encodes CDR1 SGHTA and CDR2 FQGTGA. CDR3 DNA: TGTGCCAGCAGCTTAACGATCCACCCCGGCCGGGGCGAGAATACGCAGTATTTT. Translated: CASSLTIHPGRGENTQYF.

The chain recombines TRBV30 with TRBJ1-4; TRBD1 is a possible D gene (5 bases). Between the trimmed V and J ends, which lost 5 bases and 3 bases, there was a span of 25 bases. CDR3 length: 18 residues. The V gene's germline CDR1 is GTSNPN and CDR2 SVGIG (reference sequence). The CDR3 DNA follows: TGTGCCTGGGCAAAGGGGCCTATACGAAGGGAGGCTAATGAAAAACTGTTTTTT. It codes for CAWAKGPIRREANEKLFF.

The rearrangement joins TRBV28 to TRBJ2-7; 8 bases map to TRBD1. V dropped 5 bases and J dropped 4; count of bases not matched to a gene: 19. The CDR3 extends over 18 amino acids. Germline lookup yields CDR1 MDHEN and CDR2 SYDVKM. The CDR3: CASSHDQIFFGQGYEQYF. The CDR3 bases are TGTGCCAGCAGTCATGATCAGATCTTCTTTGGACAGGGTTACGAGCAGTACTTC.

The chain has TRBV6-4 and TRBJ2-3; D is uncertain. The V end was cut by 2 bases, the J end by 4 bases, with 7 bases between. The CDR3 sequence is 13 residues long. Germline CDR1 and CDR2: MRHNA and SNTAGT. This chain's CDR3 is CASSDGNADTQYF. CDR3 DNA sequence: TGTGCCAGCAGTGACGGTAACGCAGATACGCAGTATTTT.

The rearrangement joins TRBV5-6 to TRBJ2-7; D is ambiguous. The germline V gene has CDR1 SGHDT and CDR2 YYEEEE. This CDR3 is 11 amino acids long. V dropped 0 bases and J dropped 6 bases, with 4 bases sitting between them. Here the CDR3 DNA reads TGTGCCAGCAGCTTGGAGTTCGAGCAGTACTTC. Residues: CASSLEFEQYF.

The chain has TRBV6-5 and TRBJ2-5; the match to TRBD1 covers 10 bases. CDR3 length: 15 amino acids. V shed 6 bases and J 3 bases; nucleotides not matched to a gene: 7. Germline CDR1 reads MNHEY; CDR2 reads SVGAGI. CDR3 DNA sequence: TGTGCCAGCAGGATAGAGGGACAGGGGAAAGAGACCCAGTACTTC. Translating gives CASRIEGQGKETQYF.

This chain links TRBV27 with TRBJ2-7; no clear D. V dropped 1 base and J dropped 0 bases, with 10 bases sitting between them. Germline V lookup: CDR1 MNHEY, CDR2 SMNVEV (reference sequence). The CDR3 extends over 15 amino acids. CDR3 residues: CASSLLGDISYEQYF. CDR3 DNA sequence: TGTGCCAGCAGTTTATTGGGCGATATCTCCTACGAGCAGTACTTC.